The 25 T cell receptor beta chains below all came from one sample that was sequenced in a study of blood T cell repertoires in COVID-19. Sequenced by immunoSEQ multiplex PCR; TCRdb stores in-frame clones only, minus some. This sample yields 130,000 or so clones, of which roughly 80% are seen a single time; over 1.1% belongs to the top ten. The specimen was peripheral blood. The receptors here all came from a man between 60 and 75 years old with acute or convalescent COVID-19.

The table lists this clone with many counts. The chain employs TRBV6-5 and TRBJ2-5, with 11 bases matching TRBD2. This CDR3 contains 13 residues. The germline gives CDR1 MNHEY, CDR2 SVGAGI. Trimming took 5 bases from V and 7 from J; bases not matched to a gene: 3. The chain's CDR3 is CASSTSGGWTQYF. The CDR3, as DNA: TGTGCCAGCAGTACTAGCGGGGGTTGGACCCAGTACTTC.

The chain couples TRBV4-2 to TRBJ2-2, with TRBD2 matching 9 bases. CDR1 is LGHNA and CDR2 is YNFKEQ in the germline V gene. Unmatched junction bases numbered 7, after V lost 4 bases and J lost 7 bases. The CDR3 length is 15 residues. CDR3 region: CASSPLAGIHGELFF. The CDR3 nucleotides read TGTGCCAGCAGCCCCCTAGCGGGAATACACGGGGAGCTGTTTTTT.

The rearrangement joins TRBV24-1 to TRBJ2-5; 9 nucleotides align to TRBD2. Germline V gives CDR1 KGHDR, CDR2 SFDVKD. CDR3 length equals 18 residues. With 4 bases clipped from V and 5 bases from J, the junction kept 16 bases outside the gene matches. The CDR3 loop is CATSEAPAASGKSETQYF. The CDR3, as DNA: TGTGCCACCAGTGAGGCCCCCGCCGCTAGCGGGAAATCGGAGACCCAGTACTTC.

The rearrangement uses TRBV14 and TRBJ2-7, with 10 nucleotides matching TRBD2. Trimming at V came to 4 bases and at J to 2 bases, leaving 8 bases not matched to a gene. Germline loops: CDR1 SGHDN, CDR2 FVKESK. CDR3 length equals 16 residues. The CDR3 reads CASSLETSGPPYEQYF. The CDR3 DNA follows: TGTGCCAGCAGCCTGGAGACTAGCGGGCCTCCCTACGAGCAGTACTTC.

The CDR3 bases are TGTGCCAGCAGTTTGGGACAGAACTATGGCTACACCTTC. Translating gives CASSLGQNYGYTF. The chain employs TRBV28 and TRBJ1-2; 7 bases fit TRBD1. The CDR3 is 13 residues long. CDR1 is MDHEN, CDR2 SYDVKM, per germline. The V gene end was trimmed by 3 bases and the J gene end by 2 bases; junction bases not matched to a gene: 0.

There are a few counts of this clone. The CDR3 sequence: CASSTDILGNSPLHF. Written as DNA, the CDR3 is TGTGCCAGCTCTACCGACATTCTTGGTAATTCACCCCTCCACTTT. The chain joins TRBV19 to TRBJ1-6, with no clear D. Germline CDR1 is LNHDA and CDR2 is SQIVND (reference sequence). V was clipped by 9 bases and J by 6 bases, with 18 bases between them. The CDR3 contains 15 residues.

This rearrangement joins TRBV30 to TRBJ1-2; maybe TRBD1 (5 bases). Germline V gene lookup returns CDR1 GTSNPN and CDR2 SVGIG (reference sequence). This CDR3 is built from 13 residues. V was cut by 2 bases and J by 4 bases, with 11 bases left in between. The CDR3 sequence: CAWSFRGIYGYTF. CDR3 DNA sequence: TGTGCCTGGAGTTTCCGGGGGATCTATGGCTACACCTTC.

This clone has at least ten counts. V gene TRBV30 combines with J gene TRBJ1-6; D gene ambiguous. This CDR3 has 11 residues. The germline gives CDR1 GTSNPN, CDR2 SVGIG (reference sequence). Trimming took 2 bases from V and 8 from J, leaving 4 bases between them. CDR3 loop: CAWSRDSPLHF. CDR3 in DNA: TGTGCCTGGAGTCGCGATTCACCCCTCCACTTT.

The rearrangement links TRBV18 to TRBJ2-7; a weak D match, TRBD2 (7 bases). V was pared by 3 bases and J by 1 base, with 10 bases between. This CDR3 has 14 residues. Germline CDR1 and CDR2: KGHSH and LQKENI. The CDR3 region has the DNA TGTGCCAGCTCACCCGAGGGGGGGTCCTACGAGCAGTACTTC. The encoded protein is CASSPEGGSYEQYF.

The genes are TRBV30 and TRBJ1-4; D not certain. The length of the CDR3 is 13 residues. Germline CDR1 GTSNPN, CDR2 SVGIG (reference sequence). The ends were cut back, 1 base at V and 5 bases at J, with 8 bases in the middle. The CDR3 coding sequence is TGTGCCTGGAGTGCCGGGAGAAATGAAAAACTGTTTTTT. Its translation: CAWSAGRNEKLFF.

This sequence joins TRBV11-2 and TRBJ2-7; 7 bases map to TRBD2. This CDR3 region has 16 residues. Germline V gives CDR1 SGHAT, CDR2 FQNNGV. J lost 5 bases, V lost 1 base, and 11 bases had no gene match. The CDR3 bases are TGTGCCAGCAGCTTAGGCCTGGCAGGGACTAACCACGAGCAGTACTTC. Translation gives CASSLGLAGTNHEQYF.

The chain couples TRBV3-1 (or the pseudogene TRBV3-2) to TRBJ1-2; D gene ambiguous. Trimming left V 2 bases short and J 5 bases short, with 12 bases between. Germline V gene data show CDR1 as LGHDT and CDR2 as YNNKEL (reference sequence). This CDR3 is 14 amino acids long. This chain's CDR3 is CASSQPGLGYGYTF. The CDR3 DNA sequence: TGTGCCAGCAGCCAACCCGGACTCGGGTATGGCTACACCTTC.

The CDR3 DNA reads TGTGCCAGCAGCCAAGTTAAGGGGGCTTTAGCTTTCTTT. It translates to CASSQVKGALAFF. This rearrangement joins TRBV3-1 (or the pseudogene TRBV3-2) to TRBJ1-1; 7 bases line up with TRBD1. The V gene's germline CDR1 is LGHDT and CDR2 YNNKEL (reference sequence). V was pared by 1 base and J by 10 bases, with 6 bases of the junction left unmatched. The CDR3 extends over 13 amino acids.

The V gene is TRBV24-1, the J gene TRBJ2-2; D is possibly TRBD1 (6 bases). CDR1 and CDR2 from the germline V gene are KGHDR and SFDVKD. V lost 4 bases, J lost 7 bases, and 18 bases lay in between. The CDR3 loop spans 16 amino acids. The CDR3 sequence: CATSDPGDARSGELFF. The CDR3 DNA reads as TGTGCCACCAGTGACCCAGGGGACGCAAGGAGCGGGGAGCTGTTTTTT.

This clone appeared a few times. V and J are TRBV11-1 and TRBJ2-2, with D possibly TRBD2 on 6 matching bases. Germline assignment: CDR1 SGHAT and CDR2 FQDESV (reference sequence). Trimming took 2 bases from V and 6 from J, leaving 13 bases between them. The CDR3 covers 15 residues. CDR3 residues: CASSLLAGFAGELFF. Written as DNA, the CDR3 is TGTGCCAGCAGCTTACTGGCGGGGTTCGCCGGGGAGCTGTTTTTT.

Only a few counts were recorded for this clone. The rearrangement links TRBV14 to TRBJ1-1, with D possibly matching TRBD1 (6 bases). The CDR3 runs to 16 residues. V shed 0 bases and J shed 1 base, with 12 bases lying between them. Germline CDR1 is SGHDN and CDR2 is FVKESK. The CDR3 region is CASSQDSGAPNTEAFF. CDR3 nucleotide sequence: TGTGCCAGCAGCCAAGATTCAGGGGCCCCGAACACTGAAGCTTTCTTT. Complete variable domain (other parts from reference TRBV14 and TRBJ1-1): EAGVTQFPSHSVIEKGQTVTLRCDPISGHDNLYWYRRVMGKEIKFLLHFVKESKQDESGMPNNRFLAERTGGTYSTLKVQPAELEDSGVYFCASSQDSGAPNTEAFFGQGTRLTVV.

The V call is TRBV15, the J call TRBJ2-3; TRBD2 matches 10 bases. Germline CDR1 reads LNHNV; CDR2 reads YYDKDF (reference sequence). V lost 0 bases, J lost 4 bases, and 7 bases stayed unmatched. The CDR3 covers 17 residues. The CDR3 DNA follows: TGTGCCACCAGCAGAGATCGCCCTAGCGGGGGATCAGATACGCAGTATTTT. Protein product: CATSRDRPSGGSDTQYF.

This clone was picked up one time. J is TRBJ2-1 and V is TRBV5-5, with 10 nucleotides matching TRBD2. Germline V CDR1 and CDR2: SGHKS, YYEKEE (reference sequence). This CDR3 contains 13 residues. V shed 4 bases, J shed 12 bases, and the junction held 7 bases outside the gene matches. The DNA for the CDR3 is TGTGCCAGCAGCACTGGACTAGCGGTAGGGCAGTTCTTC. It yields the protein CASSTGLAVGQFF.

The V call is TRBV7-2, the J call TRBJ2-5; 12 bases fit TRBD2. Germline V lookup: CDR1 SGHTA, CDR2 FQGNSA. Trimming cost V 2 bases and J 5 bases; bases outside gene matches: 6. The CDR3 is made up of 16 amino acids. CDR3 nucleotide sequence: TGTGCCAGCAGCTTAAACCTAGCGGGGGGGCGTGAGACCCAGTACTTC. This sequence encodes CASSLNLAGGRETQYF.

J is TRBJ2-7 and V is TRBV27, with 8 bases identical to TRBD2. The CDR3 covers 13 residues. The germline CDR1 and CDR2 sequences are MNHEY and SMNVEV (reference sequence). The V and J ends lost 5 bases and 5 bases, in that order; junction bases with no gene match: 5. The CDR3 nucleotides are TGTGCCAGCAGTGTGACTAGCGACGACGAGCAGTACTTC. Translation: CASSVTSDDEQYF.

The table lists this clone with a few counts. This chain connects TRBV7-9 to TRBJ2-7, with TRBD1 identical over 7 bases. The CDR3 is 15 residues long. Germline CDR1 is SEHNR and CDR2 is FQNEAQ (reference sequence). The junction had 6 bases not matched to a gene; V was cut back by 1 base and J by 3 bases. The CDR3 nucleotides are TGTGCCAGCAGCTTAGGACAGGGTAAGATCTACGAGCAGTACTTC. It yields the protein CASSLGQGKIYEQYF.

The chain employs TRBV24-1 and TRBJ2-1; 7 nucleotides align to TRBD1. The V segment lost 4 bases and the J segment 3 bases; nucleotides outside the gene matches: 14. The CDR3 totals 18 residues. Germline assignment: CDR1 KGHDR and CDR2 SFDVKD. The DNA of the CDR3 is TGTGCCACCAGTGACCCATCTTACTCGACAGGGATCTACAATGAGCAGTTCTTC. As protein: CATSDPSYSTGIYNEQFF.

The genes are TRBV6-4 and TRBJ1-2, with D perhaps matching TRBD1 (5 bases). This CDR3 region has 12 residues. Trimming removed 2 bases at V and 8 bases at J, with 9 bases between. Germline V lookup: CDR1 MRHNA, CDR2 SNTAGT. The CDR3 DNA sequence: TGTGCCAGCAGTGACCCCCCAGGGGGCTACACCTTC. It translates to CASSDPPGGYTF.

V and J are TRBV3-1 (or the pseudogene TRBV3-2) and TRBJ2-1; unclear D gene. Per germline, CDR1 LGHDT and CDR2 YNNKEL (reference sequence). The CDR3 loop spans 15 amino acids. Between the trimmed V and J ends, which lost 1 base and 0 bases, there was a span of 7 bases. CDR3 residues: CASSQVLSSYNEQFF. For the CDR3, the DNA is TGTGCCAGCAGCCAAGTCCTGAGCTCCTACAATGAGCAGTTCTTC.

V is TRBV18 and J is TRBJ2-4; D might be TRBD1 (6 bases). V was trimmed by 3 bases and J by 0 bases, leaving 12 bases between them. The germline CDR1 and CDR2 sequences are KGHSH and LQKENI. The CDR3 runs to 16 residues. This CDR3 is CASSPRDTIAKNIQYF. For the CDR3, the DNA is TGTGCCAGCTCACCCCGGGACACAATAGCCAAAAACATTCAGTACTTC.